The rows below give T cell receptor beta chains drawn from one sample of a study of blood T cell repertoires in COVID-19. Here immunoSEQ multiplex PCR was the method, and the copy in TCRdb shows in-frame clones only, minus some. The sample records roughly 130,000 clones, more than 70% being singletons. The sequenced sample consisted of PBMCs or T cells enriched from blood (not recorded which). These receptor sequences come from a man aged 40-50 years with acute COVID-19. CDR3s include the opening cysteine and the closing phenylalanine or tryptophan. D genes are given only for firm matches. The size entry is marked missing in some rows and otherwise reads once, few, many or a size class.

D	size	J	V	DNA	CDR3
TRBD1	NA	TRBJ2-5	TRBV28	TGTGCCAGCAGAAGGACAGGCCAAGAGACCCAGTACTTC	CASRRTGQETQYF
TRBD2	NA	TRBJ2-3	TRBV12-5	TGTGCTAGTGGGGGACTAGCGGACACAGATACGCAGTATTTT	CASGGLADTDTQYF
NA	NA	TRBJ1-2	TRBV10-2	TGCGCCAGCAGTGAGGACTCTGGCTACACCTTC	CASSEDSGYTF
TRBD1	NA	TRBJ1-1	TRBV5-4	TGTGCCAGCAGCCTACGACAGGGGGTGTACACTGAAGCTTTCTTT	CASSLRQGVYTEAFF
NA	NA	TRBJ2-5	TRBV27	TGTGCCAGCAGTTTCCTCAGCGGAGGTCAAGAGACCCAGTACTTC	CASSFLSGGQETQYF
TRBD2	NA	TRBJ2-1	TRBV5-1	TGCGCCAGCAGTCTGGCGGGACTAGCGGGAGGGAAGCAGTTCTTC	CASSLAGLAGGKQFF
NA	NA	TRBJ1-1	TRBV9	TGTGCCAGCAGCCCCCGGGGAGGGAGCACTGAAGCTTTCTTT	CASSPRGGSTEAFF
NA	NA	TRBJ2-1	TRBV3-1/TRBV3-2	TGTGCCAGCAGCCTTCCGCAGGGGTACTACAATGAGCAGTTCTTC	CASSLPQGYYNEQFF
NA	NA	TRBJ1-1	TRBV4-1	TGCGCCAGCAGCCAATTTGGGGCAGGGATCGGCACTGAAGCTTTCTTT	CASSQFGAGIGTEAFF
TRBD2	once	TRBJ2-1	TRBV28	TGTGCCAGCAGCCTAGCGGGTGTCCTCTCTCTACATGAGCAGTTCTTC	CASSLAGVLSLHEQFF
TRBD2	NA	TRBJ2-3	TRBV19	TGTGCCAGCCGGGGGGGACGTAGCACAGATACGCAGTATTTT	CASRGGRSTDTQYF
NA	NA	TRBJ2-5	TRBV6-5	TGTGCCAGCGGGGGGGGGCGTCAAGAGACCCAGTACTTC	CASGGGRQETQYF
NA	NA	TRBJ1-2	TRBV5-1	TGCGCCAGCAGCTTGGGAGCGTACTATGGCTACACCTTC	CASSLGAYYGYTF
NA	NA	TRBJ2-7	TRBV4-3	TGCGCCAGCAGCCAAGAGTTCCGGGTTGGCTACGAGCAGTACTTC	CASSQEFRVGYEQYF
TRBD1	NA	TRBJ2-1	TRBV30	TGTGCCTGGACCAAGACAGGGTATGAGCAGTTCTTC	CAWTKTGYEQFF
TRBD1	NA	TRBJ1-5	TRBV19	TGTGCCAGTACTAAACAGGGGGCAGGTCAGCCCCAGCATTTT	CASTKQGAGQPQHF
TRBD1	NA	TRBJ1-1	TRBV11-2	TGTGCCAGCAGCCCAGACAGGGACACTGAAGCTTTCTTT	CASSPDRDTEAFF
TRBD1	NA	TRBJ1-1	TRBV29-1	TGCAGCGTTGAAGGCGGACAGGCGAACACTGAAGCTTTCTTT	CSVEGGQANTEAFF
NA	NA	TRBJ2-2	TRBV9	TGTGCCAGCAGCGTAGATCCAAGGGGTGGGGAGCTGTTTTTT	CASSVDPRGGELFF
TRBD1	NA	TRBJ2-5	TRBV5-1	TGCGCCAGCAGCTTGGAGGGGACAGGAGAGACCCAGTACTTC	CASSLEGTGETQYF
NA	NA	TRBJ2-2	TRBV5-1	TGCGCCAGCAACAGGGCCGGCGGGGAGCTGTTTTTT	CASNRAGGELFF
NA	NA	TRBJ2-7	TRBV4-3	TGCGCCAGCAGCCGTACGTCAGGGGACTCCTACGAGCAGTACTTC	CASSRTSGDSYEQYF
TRBD2	NA	TRBJ2-7	TRBV10-3	TGTGCCATCAGTCTAGGGAGGGACGAGCAGTACTTC	CAISLGRDEQYF
NA	NA	TRBJ2-1	TRBV28	TGTGCCAGCATCCCGCGGCAGGGATCTTACCATGAGCAGTTCTTC	CASIPRQGSYHEQFF
TRBD2	NA	TRBJ2-7	TRBV13	TGTGCCAGCAGCCGGAGACAGCGGGGTTCCTACGAGCAGTACTTC	CASSRRQRGSYEQYF
NA	NA	TRBJ2-3	TRBV7-2	TGTGCCAGCAGCGAGAGGGATGCGGGTGTAAGCACAGATACGCAGTATTTT	CASSERDAGVSTDTQYF
NA	NA	TRBJ2-7	TRBV5-5	TGTGCCAGCAGTCCTCCCCGGGGTGGCGACGAGCAGTACTTC	CASSPPRGGDEQYF
NA	many	TRBJ1-6	TRBV19	TGTGCCAGTAGTATTGATCCGGGAAATAATTCACCCCTCCACTTT	CASSIDPGNNSPLHF
NA	NA	TRBJ1-4	TRBV28	TGTGCCAGCAGTACCATACAGGGAACTAATGAAAAACTGTTTTTT	CASSTIQGTNEKLFF
TRBD1	NA	TRBJ1-2	TRBV5-1	TGCGCCAGCAGCCCCGACAGGGCTGGTGGCTACACCTTC	CASSPDRAGGYTF
NA	NA	TRBJ2-2	TRBV24-1	TGTGCCACCAGTGATTTCCCTTTGACCGGCGGCGGGGAGCTGTTTTTT	CATSDFPLTGGGELFF
TRBD1	few	TRBJ1-2	TRBV5-1	TGCGCCAGCAGCTTGGCCCCTTCGACAGGGCATACCTTC	CASSLAPSTGHTF
TRBD1	few	TRBJ2-3	TRBV6-2/TRBV6-3	TGTGCCAGCAGTCGGGACAGGGGAATCACAGATACGCAGTATTTT	CASSRDRGITDTQYF
TRBD1	NA	TRBJ2-7	TRBV18	TGTGCCAGCTCACCGGCACAGGGGATGTCTTACGAGCAGTACTTC	CASSPAQGMSYEQYF
NA	NA	TRBJ2-6	TRBV18	TGTGCCAGCTCACCATCTCTAAGCTCTGGGGCCAACGTCCTGACTTTC	CASSPSLSSGANVLTF
NA	once	TRBJ1-6	TRBV15	TGTGCCACCAGGTTGGGGCGGTCGGATTCACCCCTCCACTTT	CATRLGRSDSPLHF
TRBD1	once	TRBJ1-1	TRBV2	TGTGCCGGCGCCGGAATAGGGGGCTCGAACACTGAAGCTTTCTTT	CAGAGIGGSNTEAFF
TRBD1	NA	TRBJ2-7	TRBV5-6	TGTGCCAGCAGCTTGCGGGGACAGGGGGCGTGGGAGCAGTACTTC	CASSLRGQGAWEQYF
NA	NA	TRBJ2-7	TRBV28	TGTGCCAGCAGTTTCTTCAGGGAACCCTACGAGCAGTACTTC	CASSFFREPYEQYF
TRBD2	NA	TRBJ2-1	TRBV11-2	TGTGCCAGCAGCCCCTTTGCGGGGGTAACCTACAATGAGCAGTTCTTC	CASSPFAGVTYNEQFF
NA	NA	TRBJ1-1	TRBV19	TGTGCCAGTGGGAGGACAAGGGTAATGTGGAACACTGAAGCTTTCTTT	CASGRTRVMWNTEAFF
NA	NA	TRBJ1-5	TRBV6-1	TGTGCCAGCAGTGAAGGGAGGAACGGCAATCAGCCCCAGCATTTT	CASSEGRNGNQPQHF
NA	NA	TRBJ1-3	TRBV7-9	TGTGCCAGCAGCTTAGACTTGGGAAACACCATATATTTT	CASSLDLGNTIYF
TRBD1	NA	TRBJ2-1	TRBV6-5	TGTGCCAGCAGTCTGGACAGGGGGGGCGATGAGCAGTTCTTC	CASSLDRGGDEQFF